These 9 T cell receptor beta chains originate from one sample sequenced in a study of blood T cell repertoires in COVID-19. Method: immunoSEQ multiplex PCR; TCRdb's copy keeps in-frame clones and lacks some. Found here are around 320,000 clones, over 90% of them singletons; the top ten hold 3.9%. The sample was PBMCs or T cells enriched from blood (not recorded which). Receptors were obtained from a woman in her 30s who had been exposed to COVID-19.

The chain has TRBV5-1 and TRBJ2-7; the match to TRBD2 covers 10 bases. The ends lost 0 bases at V and 1 base at J; junction bases unmatched: 1. Germline assignment: CDR1 SGHRS and CDR2 YFSETQ. The CDR3 loop spans 15 amino acids. The CDR3 region is CASSLVGLASYEQYF. In DNA form, the CDR3 reads TGCGCCAGCAGCTTGGTGGGACTAGCGTCCTACGAGCAGTACTTC.

This clone came up once. The chain combines TRBV24-1 with TRBJ2-5; D is unresolved. CDR1 and CDR2 from the germline V gene are KGHDR and SFDVKD. Deletions cut 4 bases from V and 0 bases from J, with 11 bases between. CDR3 size: 15 residues. The CDR3 is CATSDALENQETQYF. The CDR3 region has the DNA TGTGCCACCAGTGACGCTTTAGAAAACCAAGAGACCCAGTACTTC.

The CDR3 DNA follows: TGTGCCAGCAGCTTAGGGACAGGGCACAATGAGCAGTTCTTC. It specifies CASSLGTGHNEQFF. The chain carries TRBV5-5 and TRBJ2-1; 9 positions match TRBD1. The germline gives CDR1 SGHKS, CDR2 YYEKEE (reference sequence). There are 14 residues in the CDR3. V shed 2 bases and J 5 bases; nucleotides not matched to a gene: 2.

The DNA for the CDR3 is TGCAGTGCCCCACGGCGAGGTGAAGCTTTCTTT. It specifies CSAPRRGEAFF. The chain uses TRBV20-1 and TRBJ1-1, with unresolved D. CDR1 is DFQATT and CDR2 is SNEGSKA in the germline V gene (reference sequence). The CDR3 is made up of 11 amino acids. Trimming removed 6 bases from V and 7 bases from J, with 12 bases in between.

This clone appeared a few times. This chain uses TRBV11-3 with TRBJ2-1; D possibly corresponds to TRBD1 (6 bases). Germline V gene sequence: CDR1 SGHNT, CDR2 YENEEA. V was trimmed by 1 base and J by 8 bases, leaving 15 bases between them. The CDR3 has 15 amino acids. CDR3 bases: TGTGCCAGCAGCTTAGGCCAGGGGATCCACGATGAGCAGTTCTTC. Its protein is CASSLGQGIHDEQFF.

The rearrangement links TRBV18 to TRBJ2-7, with TRBD2 matching over 11 bases. Germline CDR1 is KGHSH and CDR2 is LQKENI. V shed 0 bases and J 3 bases; nucleotides not matched to a gene: 4. The CDR3 extends over 16 amino acids. This CDR3 reads CASSPPLAGGVYEQYF. The CDR3 DNA sequence: TGTGCCAGCTCACCACCGCTAGCGGGGGGCGTCTACGAGCAGTACTTC.

The chain uses TRBV11-2 and TRBJ1-4, with 10 positions matching TRBD1. There are 14 residues in the CDR3. Germline assignment: CDR1 SGHAT and CDR2 FQNNGV. The J segment lost 8 bases and the V segment lost 1 base, leaving 1 base of the junction unmatched. CDR3 loop: CASSLGTGGEKLFF. The CDR3 DNA reads TGTGCCAGCAGCTTAGGGACAGGGGGAGAAAAACTGTTTTTT.

The genes are TRBV12-5 and TRBJ2-3; D perhaps matches TRBD2 (5 bases). This CDR3 is built from 11 residues. Germline V gives CDR1 LGHNT, CDR2 FRNRAP. V was clipped by 6 bases and J by 14 bases, with 15 bases between them. The CDR3 region has the DNA TGTGCTAGTGGAACCTCCAGAGGGCGGTATTTT. Translation gives CASGTSRGRYF.

The V gene is TRBV28, the J gene TRBJ1-1; D uncertain. V gave up 3 bases and J gave up 5 bases, with 7 bases separating them. CDR3 length equals 12 residues. The V gene's germline CDR1 is MDHEN and CDR2 SYDVKM. DNA of the CDR3: TGTGCCAGCAGTTTGTCCCAGACTGAAGCTTTCTTT. Translating gives CASSLSQTEAFF.